The present T cell receptor (beta chain) was sequenced within a study of spatial heterogeneity in lung cancer. Each TCR cDNA molecule bore a unique molecular identifier. TCRdb recomputed calls from the 5' RACE reads with MiXCR, one row per CDR3 protein. The table has about 11,000 distinct CDR3 sequences, 4% to 6% seen once. The time point here: sample taken at primary tumor resection. The donors were 55 to 80 patients with non-small cell lung cancer that was early-stage and untreated. Frozen PBMC, nontumor lung or tumor provided whole RNA, which was sequenced unsorted. By share of the sample, this clonotype is medium-sized. Its matching antigen is unknown. This CDR3 is 15 amino acids long. V lost 5 bases and J lost 0; bases outside the gene matches: 2. Study results and limitations: For expanded intratumoral alpha and beta TCRs, counts tracked tumor mutation counts. Expanded TCRs that were ubiquitous or regional had counts tracking ubiquitous and regional nonsynonymous mutations, respectively.

The rearrangement uses TRBV12-3 or TRBV12-4 and TRBJ2-1, with TRBD2 matching over 9 bases. The input for sequencing was lung tumor tissue, taken at surgery. This TCR was sampled from a male donor with early-stage non-small cell lung cancer. The CDR3 DNA is TGTGCCAGCAGTGTTAGCGGGAGCTCCTACAATGAGCAGTTCTTC. Protein sequence: CASSVSGSSYNEQFF.